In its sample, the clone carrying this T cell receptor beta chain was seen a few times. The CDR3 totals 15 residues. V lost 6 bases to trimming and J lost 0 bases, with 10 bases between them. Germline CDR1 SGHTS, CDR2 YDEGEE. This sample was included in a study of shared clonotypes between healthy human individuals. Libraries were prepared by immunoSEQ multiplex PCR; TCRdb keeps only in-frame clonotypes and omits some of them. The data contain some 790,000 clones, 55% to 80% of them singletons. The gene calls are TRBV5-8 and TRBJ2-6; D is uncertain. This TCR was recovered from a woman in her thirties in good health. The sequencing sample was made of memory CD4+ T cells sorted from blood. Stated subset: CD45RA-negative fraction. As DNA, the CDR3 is TGTGCCAGCACCTCCCCGGGCTCTGGGGCCAACGTCCTGACTTTC. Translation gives CASTSPGSGANVLTF.